The rows below give T cell receptor beta chains drawn from one sample of a study of blood T cell repertoires in COVID-19. Repertoires were generated with immunoSEQ multiplex PCR, while TCRdb's copy carries only in-frame clones and drops some. The sample consists of about 500,000 clones, about 91% of them appearing once. Sequenced material: peripheral blood. Receptors were obtained from a man between 18 and 29 years old with COVID-19, enrolled during active disease. Each CDR3 is given with its conserved first and last residue. Each record gives: V gene, J gene, clone size, D gene, CDR3 DNA, CDR3 protein. D genes are given only for firm matches. Rows may omit the clone size; those that give it use once, few, many or a size class.

v_gene: TRBV7-6; j_gene: TRBJ2-7; abundance: -; d_gene: TRBD1; CDR3nt: TGTGCCAGCAGCTTAGCGGGACAGGGGGCATACGAGCAGTACTTC; CDR3aa: CASSLAGQGAYEQYF
v_gene: TRBV4-1; j_gene: TRBJ1-5; abundance: few; d_gene: -; CDR3nt: TGCGCCAGCAGCCAAGCTGAACAGGCTGATCAGCCCCAGCATTTT; CDR3aa: CASSQAEQADQPQHF
v_gene: TRBV2; j_gene: TRBJ2-7; abundance: -; d_gene: -; CDR3nt: TGTGCCAGCAGTTATTCCTACGAGCAGTACTTC; CDR3aa: CASSYSYEQYF
v_gene: TRBV15; j_gene: TRBJ2-6; abundance: -; d_gene: -; CDR3nt: TGTGCCACCAGCTCGGGGGGGGCCAACGTCCTGACTTTC; CDR3aa: CATSSGGANVLTF
v_gene: TRBV25-1; j_gene: TRBJ1-3; abundance: -; d_gene: -; CDR3nt: TGTGCCAGCAGTCCCCGGGGGAAGCGGGCAGATGGAAACACCATATATTTT; CDR3aa: CASSPRGKRADGNTIYF
v_gene: TRBV5-1; j_gene: TRBJ2-7; abundance: -; d_gene: TRBD2; CDR3nt: TGCGCCAGCAGCTTCTCTAGCGGCGGCCCCAGACCCTACGAGCAGTACTTC; CDR3aa: CASSFSSGGPRPYEQYF
v_gene: TRBV12-5; j_gene: TRBJ2-3; abundance: -; d_gene: -; CDR3nt: TGTGCTAGTGGTTTGACAGAGGGGGGGGAAGGCACAGATACGCAGTATTTT; CDR3aa: CASGLTEGGEGTDTQYF
v_gene: TRBV6-5; j_gene: TRBJ2-1; abundance: -; d_gene: -; CDR3nt: TGTGCCAGCAGATCCGACAGAAGCTCCTACAATGAGCAGTTCTTC; CDR3aa: CASRSDRSSYNEQFF
v_gene: TRBV6-5; j_gene: TRBJ2-7; abundance: -; d_gene: -; CDR3nt: TGTGCCAGCAGTTACTATCGGGGCTACGAGCAGTACTTC; CDR3aa: CASSYYRGYEQYF
v_gene: TRBV18; j_gene: TRBJ2-7; abundance: -; d_gene: -; CDR3nt: TGTGCCAGCTCACGGGAGAGGGTAGCGTCTTACGACGAGCAGTACTTC; CDR3aa: CASSRERVASYDEQYF
v_gene: TRBV7-3; j_gene: TRBJ2-2; abundance: once; d_gene: TRBD2; CDR3nt: TGTGCCAGCAGCTTAGAGGCTAGCGGGGTCACCGGGGAGCTGTTTTTT; CDR3aa: CASSLEASGVTGELFF
v_gene: TRBV11-2; j_gene: TRBJ2-7; abundance: -; d_gene: -; CDR3nt: TGTGCCAGCAGCTTAAGTATCCGGTCCCACGAGCAGTACTTC; CDR3aa: CASSLSIRSHEQYF
v_gene: TRBV19; j_gene: TRBJ2-7; abundance: -; d_gene: -; CDR3nt: TGTGCCAGTAGTATGACAAACTCCTACGAGCAGTACTTC; CDR3aa: CASSMTNSYEQYF
v_gene: TRBV28; j_gene: TRBJ2-7; abundance: few; d_gene: -; CDR3nt: TGTGCCAGCAGTTTCGGTTCGAGGGTCGAGCAGTACTTC; CDR3aa: CASSFGSRVEQYF
v_gene: TRBV19; j_gene: TRBJ2-7; abundance: -; d_gene: TRBD1; CDR3nt: TGTGCCAGTAGTACGCCGGGACAGGGCTCCTACGAGCAGTACTTC; CDR3aa: CASSTPGQGSYEQYF
v_gene: TRBV11-2; j_gene: TRBJ1-6; abundance: -; d_gene: TRBD1; CDR3nt: TGTGCCAGCAGCCCCGGACAGGGGGCTCTCGGTTCACCCCTCCACTTT; CDR3aa: CASSPGQGALGSPLHF
v_gene: TRBV27; j_gene: TRBJ2-3; abundance: -; d_gene: TRBD1; CDR3nt: TGTGCCTCCGGACAGGGAAGAGATACGCAGTATTTT; CDR3aa: CASGQGRDTQYF
v_gene: TRBV7-8; j_gene: TRBJ1-1; abundance: -; d_gene: -; CDR3nt: TGTGCCAGCAGCTTAAATACACAGAAGAACACTGAAGCTTTCTTT; CDR3aa: CASSLNTQKNTEAFF
v_gene: TRBV25-1; j_gene: TRBJ2-7; abundance: -; d_gene: -; CDR3nt: TGTGCCAGCAAAGGTAGCGGCGGCAAATCCTACGAGCAGTACTTC; CDR3aa: CASKGSGGKSYEQYF
v_gene: TRBV10-3; j_gene: TRBJ1-2; abundance: -; d_gene: -; CDR3nt: TGTGCCATCAGTAGGACAGCTAACTATGGCTACACCTTC; CDR3aa: CAISRTANYGYTF
v_gene: TRBV2; j_gene: TRBJ2-5; abundance: -; d_gene: -; CDR3nt: TGTGCCAGCAGTGATTTGCAGGGAGGTTTAGAGACCCAGTACTTC; CDR3aa: CASSDLQGGLETQYF
v_gene: TRBV5-4; j_gene: TRBJ1-6; abundance: -; d_gene: -; CDR3nt: TGTGCCAGCAGTCTCGGACGGGGAATTAGCTCCTATAATTCACCCCTCCACTTT; CDR3aa: CASSLGRGISSYNSPLHF
v_gene: TRBV19; j_gene: TRBJ2-2; abundance: -; d_gene: TRBD2; CDR3nt: TGTGCCAGTAGTACAACTAGCGGGAGGGTTTTCACCGGGGAGCTGTTTTTT; CDR3aa: CASSTTSGRVFTGELFF
v_gene: TRBV7-3; j_gene: TRBJ2-7; abundance: -; d_gene: TRBD2; CDR3nt: TGTGCCAGCAGCCCCTTGCGGGCGGCGGGAGGAACAAGCTCCTACGAGCAGTACTTC; CDR3aa: CASSPLRAAGGTSSYEQYF